Each of the 7 T cell receptor beta chains below was sequenced from the same sample in a study of CD8+ T cells in alopecia areata. Isolated RNA was reverse transcribed into cDNA used as the sequencing template. Data came from immunoSEQ multiplex PCR; TCRdb stores just in-frame clones and leaves some out. This sample includes about 300,000 clones with no singletons; its ten biggest clones take up about 1.1%. Separation of pooled cutaneous lymph node cells was by sorting with CD4, CD8alpha, NKG2D, NKG2ACE and other markers. Sequencing input: CD4+ T cells sorted from a lymph node. The receptors were gathered from a C3H/HeJ mouse with alopecia areata. These mice share the MHC haplotype H2-k.

This clone was picked up a small number of times. The genes are named according to mouse. Sequencing ends 4 residues short of the CDR3 end; the germline J gene provides the rest. The chain uses TRBV14 and TRBJ2-5, with 7 nucleotides matching TRBD1. The J segment lost 0 bases and the V segment lost 5 bases, leaving 6 bases of the junction unmatched. The CDR3 runs 15 residues. Per germline, CDR1 SGHDT and CDR2 FRDEAV. The CDR3 DNA, read in part, is TGTGCCAGCAGCCCACAGGGGTTTAACCAAGAC. Amino acid sequence: CASSPQGFNQD. In full, the CDR3 is CASSPQGFNQDTQYF.

This clone has only a few counts. Genes here carry mouse names. Coverage ceases 4 residues before the CDR3 finishes, and the germline J gene fills in the end. The genes are TRBV13-3 and TRBJ1-2; 7 bases match TRBD1. This CDR3 is built from 15 residues. J was trimmed by 2 bases and V by 4 bases; bases with no gene match: 8. Germline V CDR1 and CDR2: NNHDY, SYVADS. Incomplete CDR3 DNA: TGTGCCAGCAGTCTCCGACAGGGAAGGAACTCC. Its translation: CASSLRQGRNS. In full, the CDR3 reads CASSLRQGRNSDYTF.

This clone turned up a few times. Gene names are mouse gene names. The read finishes 4 residues shy of the CDR3 end, and the germline J gene is used to complete it. Other DNA sequences of this sample code for an identical CDR3. The chain joins TRBV31 to TRBJ2-3; TRBD2 aligns across 11 bases. The trim removed 2 bases at V and 0 bases at J, leaving 1 base unmatched. Germline CDR1 reads GKSSPN; CDR2 reads SITVG. The CDR3 sequence is 15 residues long. Here the CDR3 reads CAWSGTGGSAETLYF. The CDR3 DNA, read in part, is TGTGCCTGGAGTGGGACTGGGGGTAGTGCAGAA.

A remark on this clone: Each gene name is a mouse one. The observed sequence ends 4 residues before the CDR3 terminus, with the missing tail filled in from the germline J gene. Within the sample, other DNA sequences also encode this same CDR3. The chain couples TRBV5 to TRBJ1-2; D remains ambiguous. This CDR3 region has 14 residues. The germline V gene has CDR1 LGHNA and CDR2 YNLKQL (reference sequence). V lost 0 bases to trimming and J lost 1 base, with 6 bases between them. CDR3 DNA, as far as it was read: TGTGCCAGCAGCCAAGATTGGGGAAACTCC. This sequence encodes CASSQDWGNS. In full, the CDR3 is CASSQDWGNSDYTF.

This clone was observed a few times. Genes and germline are mouse. The sequenced fragment ends 4 residues before the CDR3 boundary, so the rest is inferred from the germline J gene. The gene calls are TRBV14 and TRBJ2-7; 8 positions match TRBD1. V gave up 5 bases and J gave up 3 bases; unmatched junction bases: 7. CDR1 is SGHDT, CDR2 FRDEAV, per germline. This CDR3 contains 14 residues. CDR3 region: CASSPRQGIYEQYF. The part of the CDR3 DNA that was read is TGTGCCAGCAGCCCCCGACAGGGGATCTAT.

With regard to this clone: The gene names given are mouse names. The read falls 4 residues short of the CDR3 end, and the missing part is taken from the germline J gene. The chain links TRBV13-1 to TRBJ1-1; possibly TRBD1 for D (6 bases). Germline loops: CDR1 NSHNY, CDR2 SYGAGN. This CDR3 is 14 amino acids long. The V and J ends lost 2 bases and 3 bases respectively, with 11 bases between them. CDR3 sequence: CASSEGGADTEVFF. The sequenced part of the CDR3 DNA is TGTGCCAGCAGTGAGGGGGGGGCTGACACA.

On this clone: Mouse names are used for the genes. Read coverage stops 3 residues before the CDR3 terminus; the germline J gene supplies the remainder. This sample includes further DNA sequences coding for the same CDR3. The chain combines TRBV5 with TRBJ1-6, with no clear D. TRBJ1-6 is an open reading frame, and its role is uncertain. The V gene lost 4 bases and the J gene lost 0 bases, with 4 bases spanning the gap. The CDR3 has 14 residues. Germline-derived CDR1 and CDR2 are LGHNA and YNLKQL (reference sequence). The sequenced CDR3 bases are TGTGCCAGCAGCCCACTTTCCTATAATTCGCCC. This gives the protein CASSPLSYNSP. The full CDR3 sequence reads CASSPLSYNSPLYF.